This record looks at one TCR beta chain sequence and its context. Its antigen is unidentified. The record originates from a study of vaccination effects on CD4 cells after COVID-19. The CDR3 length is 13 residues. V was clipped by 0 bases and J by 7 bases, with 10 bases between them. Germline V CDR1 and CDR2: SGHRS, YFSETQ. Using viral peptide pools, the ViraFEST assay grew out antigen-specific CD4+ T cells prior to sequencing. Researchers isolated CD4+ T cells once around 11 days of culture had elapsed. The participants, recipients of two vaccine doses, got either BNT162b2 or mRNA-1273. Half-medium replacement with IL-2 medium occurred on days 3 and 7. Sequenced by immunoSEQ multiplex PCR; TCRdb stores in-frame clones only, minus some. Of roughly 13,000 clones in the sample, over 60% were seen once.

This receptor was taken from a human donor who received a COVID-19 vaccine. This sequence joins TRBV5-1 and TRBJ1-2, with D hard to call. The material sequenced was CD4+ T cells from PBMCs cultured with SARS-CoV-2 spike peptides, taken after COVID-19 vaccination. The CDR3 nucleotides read TGCGCCAGCAGCTTGGTGGGCGAAACTGGCTACACCTTC. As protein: CASSLVGETGYTF.